This is a list of T cell receptor beta chains from one sample in a study of tumor-infiltrating lymphocytes in primary liver carcinoma. From the multiplex PCR reads, TCRdb called clonotypes with MiXCR, one entry per CDR3 protein. The table includes approximately 310,000 distinct CDR3 sequences, about 60% detected once. Material: peripheral blood. The receptors were gathered from a man aged 40-49 years with primary liver carcinoma and hepatitis B virus infection. The CDR3 runs from the conserved cysteine through the conserved F or W. Each record gives: CDR3 length, D gene, clone size, J gene, V gene, CDR3 protein, CDR3 DNA. The D gene is left open where the match is weak. Only part of the rows carry a size: once, few, many, or a class if the clone is expanded.

16 | - | - | TRBJ1-3 | TRBV6-5 | CASRHKVSGDGNSIYF | TGTGCCAGCCGTCATAAGGTCTCAGGAGATGGAAACAGCATATATTTT
15 | TRBD2 | - | TRBJ2-2 | TRBV28 | CASSFGSGISGELFF | TGTGCCAGCAGTTTTGGTAGCGGGATTTCCGGGGAGCTGTTTTTT
14 | TRBD2 | - | TRBJ2-7 | TRBV6-5 | CTSSYGGSSYEQYF | TGTACCAGCAGTTACGGGGGGAGCTCCTACGAGCAATACTTC
14 | - | - | TRBJ2-7 | TRBV5-4 | CASSPKGPSPKQYF | TGTGCCAGCAGCCCTAAGGGACCTTCCCCCAAGCAGTACTTC
13 | - | once | TRBJ2-1 | TRBV6-5 | CTIQMAGVNEQFF | TGTACCATCCAGATGGCAGGGGTGAATGAGCAGTTCTTC
15 | - | - | TRBJ2-3 | TRBV12-3/TRBV12-4 | CTSSSASGRTNTQYF | TGTACCAGCAGTTCTGCGAGCGGACGCACAAATACGCAGTATTTT
15 | - | - | TRBJ1-3 | TRBV5-4 | CDSSRQVGSGNTIYF | TGTGACAGCAGCAGACAGGTCGGCTCTGGAAACACCATATATTTT
15 | - | - | TRBJ2-2 | TRBV9 | CASSRSTWATGELFF | TGTGCCAGCAGCCGCTCCACCTGGGCCACCGGGGAGCTGTTTTTT
13 | - | many | TRBJ1-6 | TRBV12-3/TRBV12-4 | CASSAGRNSPLHF | TGTGCCAGCAGTGCAGGAAGGAATTCACCCCTCCACTTT
13 | - | - | TRBJ2-1 | TRBV11-1 | CARSSYREPDPFF | TGCGCCAGGAGCAGTTACCGGGAGCCAGACCCGTTCTTC
16 | - | once | TRBJ2-7 | TRBV29-1 | CIVSGMAEGDSYEQYF | TGCATCGTCTCCGGCATGGCGGAGGGGGACTCCTACGAGCAGTACTTC
16 | - | - | TRBJ2-5 | TRBV11-2 | CANSLESGMSMETQYF | TGTGCCAATAGCTTAGAGTCCGGGATGTCGATGGAGACCCAATACTTC
16 | - | few | TRBJ2-2 | TRBV10-2 | CASRLLSGTPPGELFF | TGCGCCAGCCGCCTCCTCTCCGGGACCCCTCCCGGGGAGCTGTTTTTT
15 | - | - | TRBJ1-5 | TRBV6-2/TRBV6-3 | CVSTNGGGDHQPQHF | TGTGTCAGCACCAACGGGGGAGGTGACCATCAGCCCCAGCATTTT
14 | - | many | TRBJ1-5 | TRBV6-2/TRBV6-3 | CASSLRGGPQPQHF | TGTGCCAGCAGCCTGAGGGGGGGGCCGCAGCCCCAGCATTTT
16 | - | many | TRBJ2-4 | TRBV6-2/TRBV6-3 | CASSYSVASDRNIQYF | TGTGCCAGCAGTTACTCGGTGGCTTCCGACCGAAACATTCAGTACTTC
18 | TRBD2 | many | TRBJ2-3 | TRBV6-1 | CASNPFGGRDSNTDTQYF | TGTGCCAGCAACCCCTTCGGGGGGAGGGACTCAAACACAGATACGCAGTATTTT
11 | - | few | TRBJ1-1 | TRBV7-8 | CASTLDTEAFF | TGTGCCAGCACCTTGGACACTGAAGCTTTCTTT
15 | - | - | TRBJ2-7 | TRBV28 | CASSPYQGLGYGQYF | TGTGCCAGCAGCCCCTACCAGGGATTAGGCTACGGGCAGTACTTC
16 | - | - | TRBJ2-2 | TRBV24-1 | CATSDFAGEMKGELFF | TGTGCCACCAGTGATTTTGCAGGGGAGATGAAGGGGGAGCTGTTTTTT
16 | TRBD1 | - | TRBJ2-5 | TRBV11-1 | CTSSSYPGQAGETQYF | TGTACCAGTAGCTCTTACCCGGGACAGGCCGGGGAGACCCAGTACTTC
16 | TRBD1 | few | TRBJ2-3 | TRBV24-1 | CATSDRWTGRRDTQYF | TGTGCCACCAGTGACCGATGGACAGGCCGACGGGATACGCAGTATTTT
13 | - | - | TRBJ2-3 | TRBV11-2 | CASSSQGGDIQYF | TGTGCCAGCAGCTCCCAGGGTGGGGATATTCAGTATTTT
16 | TRBD2 | - | TRBJ2-5 | TRBV28 | CASSQRVGGFQETQYF | TGTGCCAGCAGTCAAAGGGTGGGGGGGTTCCAAGAGACCCAGTACTTC
13 | - | - | TRBJ2-4 | TRBV11-2 | CTISQQGRSIQYF | TGTACCATCAGCCAACAGGGTAGGAGCATTCAGTACTTC
13 | TRBD1 | many | TRBJ2-5 | TRBV12-3/TRBV12-4 | CASSDRAQETQYF | TGTGCCAGCAGCGACAGGGCACAAGAGACCCAGTACTTC
15 | TRBD1 | few | TRBJ2-6 | TRBV5-4 | CASSPDRAGANVLTF | TGTGCCAGCAGCCCGGACAGGGCTGGGGCCAACGTCCTGACTTTC
13 | - | few | TRBJ2-1 | TRBV6-1 | CASSPSGYNELFF | TGTGCCAGCAGCCCAAGCGGTTACAATGAGCTGTTCTTC
12 | - | - | TRBJ1-2 | TRBV6-2/TRBV6-3 | CASTRTNYGYTF | TGTGCCAGCACCCGGACTAACTATGGCTATACCTTC
13 | - | few | TRBJ2-5 | TRBV5-1 | CASSGGALETQYF | TGCGCCAGCTCTGGGGGGGCGCTGGAGACCCAGTACTTC
19 | - | - | TRBJ2-6 | TRBV6-5 | CASSYPRRRVISGANVLTF | TGTGCCAGCAGTTACCCCCGGAGGAGGGTGATTTCTGGGGCCAACGTCTTGACTTTC
15 | TRBD1 | - | TRBJ2-7 | TRBV7-9 | CASSSLGTGMREQYF | TGTGCCAGCAGCTCCCTAGGGACAGGGATGCGCGAGCAGTACTTC
16 | - | many | TRBJ1-3 | TRBV29-1 | CSVEDLDGGSGNTIYF | TGCAGCGTTGAAGATCTTGACGGGGGCTCTGGAAACACCATATATTTT
18 | TRBD2 | - | TRBJ2-1 | TRBV7-9 | CASSPGPAGDFGYNEQFF | TGTGCCAGCAGCCCCGGGCCAGCGGGAGATTTCGGGTACAATGAGCAGTTCTTC
17 | TRBD2 | few | TRBJ2-7 | TRBV11-2 | CASSLELQGLAAYEQYF | TGTGCCAGCAGTTTAGAGCTTCAGGGACTAGCGGCCTACGAGCAGTACTTC
15 | - | many | TRBJ2-4 | TRBV5-7 | CASSWRSDKGNIQYF | TGTGCCAGCAGCTGGAGGAGCGATAAGGGGAACATTCAGTACTTC
13 | TRBD1 | - | TRBJ1-2 | TRBV7-2 | CASSWDRGYGHTF | TGTGCCAGCAGCTGGGACAGGGGGTATGGCCACACCTTC
15 | - | many | TRBJ1-5 | TRBV12-3/TRBV12-4 | CASTSGANSNQPQHF | TGTGCCAGCACCTCAGGGGCTAATAGCAATCAGCCCCAGCATTTT
19 | TRBD1 | - | TRBJ2-3 | TRBV11-2 | CASSFVATGAGHWVDTQYF | TGTGCCAGCAGCTTTGTTGCGACAGGGGCTGGGCACTGGGTAGATACGCAGTATTTT
15 | TRBD1 | - | TRBJ2-7 | TRBV4-1 | CTSSLGAGGNYEQYF | TGCACCAGCAGCCTCGGGGCAGGGGGTAACTACGAGCAGTACTTC
11 | - | - | TRBJ2-5 | TRBV5-4 | CTSSLAETQYF | TGTACCAGCAGCTTGGCGGAGACCCAGTACTTC
16 | - | many | TRBJ2-1 | TRBV11-2 | CASSGSWGGRGYEQFF | TGTGCCAGCAGCGGTTCTTGGGGGGGAAGGGGGTATGAGCAGTTCTTC
15 | - | many | TRBJ2-3 | TRBV12-3/TRBV12-4 | CASSFSGGGTDTQYF | TGTGCCAGCAGTTTTTCGGGGGGCGGCACAGATACGCAGTATTTT
13 | - | - | TRBJ2-3 | TRBV11-2 | CTSSFDSTDTQYF | TGTACCAGCAGCTTCGACAGCACAGATACGCAGTATTTT